Below are 13 T cell receptor beta chains sequenced from a single sample in a study of blood T cell repertoires in COVID-19. Some clones are missing from TCRdb's copy, which holds only in-frame ones; the method was immunoSEQ multiplex PCR. The data contain some 48,000 clones, 80% to 90% of them singletons. Sequenced sample: peripheral blood. These receptors were collected from a human donor in a cohort sampled during active COVID-19.

The V call is TRBV18, the J call TRBJ2-1; 8 positions match TRBD1. V was clipped by 6 bases and J by 4 bases; unmatched bases: 8. Germline V lookup: CDR1 KGHSH, CDR2 LQKENI. The CDR3 consists of 15 residues. In nucleotides, the CDR3 is TGTGCCAGCTCGTCGACAGGGGTAGGATACAATGAGCAGTTCTTC. Encoded protein: CASSSTGVGYNEQFF.

The chain is built from TRBV10-3 and TRBJ2-1, with 12 positions matching TRBD2. Germline values: CDR1 ENHRY, CDR2 SYGVKD. V shed 4 bases, J shed 9 bases, and the junction held 13 bases outside the gene matches. The CDR3 runs 17 residues. CDR3 in amino acids: CAISGHALAGGLSEQFF. The CDR3 nucleotides read TGTGCCATCAGTGGCCATGCCCTAGCGGGGGGGCTAAGTGAGCAGTTCTTC.

This clone was seen more than once but under ten times. This chain connects TRBV3-1 (or the pseudogene TRBV3-2) to TRBJ1-2; D unclear. The CDR3 totals 15 residues. V was cut by 0 bases and J by 4 bases, with 12 bases left in between. Germline V gene data show CDR1 as LGHDT and CDR2 as YNNKEL (reference sequence). CDR3 protein: CASSQDFGGLYGYTF. CDR3 nucleotides: TGTGCCAGCAGCCAAGACTTCGGCGGACTCTATGGCTACACCTTC.

This clone was detected only once. A junction end diverges from the germline sequence, so it may reflect a read error. The chain has TRBV28 and TRBJ1-1; D not resolved. CDR1 is MDHEN, CDR2 SYDVKM, per germline. This CDR3 has 13 residues. CDR3 sequence: CASRLSRNTEAFF. The CDR3 DNA sequence: TGTGCCAGCAGATTATCCAGGAACACTGAAGCTTTCTTT.

J is TRBJ1-2 and V is TRBV6-4; D is unresolved. Germline V gene sequence: CDR1 MRHNA, CDR2 SNTAGT. There are 15 residues in the CDR3. With 4 bases removed from V and 4 bases from J, the gap between germline ends came to 16 bases. Here the CDR3 reads CASSASPERGYGYTF. The CDR3 coding sequence is TGTGCCAGCAGTGCCTCCCCGGAGAGAGGCTATGGCTACACCTTC.

V gene TRBV10-3 combines with J gene TRBJ2-1, with D tentatively TRBD2 (5 bases). Germline CDR1 reads ENHRY; CDR2 reads SYGVKD. The CDR3 has 12 amino acids. Trimming left V 7 bases short and J 7 bases short, with 11 bases between. CDR3 nucleotides: TGTGCCATCACCTCGGGGTCAAATGAGCAGTTCTTC. Translated, it gives CAITSGSNEQFF.

The chain couples TRBV5-1 to TRBJ1-2; 9 bases line up with TRBD1. The CDR3 covers 13 residues. V lost 4 bases and J lost 8; bases outside the gene matches: 6. CDR1 and CDR2 from the germline V gene are SGHRS and YFSETQ. CDR3 bases: TGCGCCAGCAGCCCGAGGACAGGGGACGGCTACACCTTC. It yields the protein CASSPRTGDGYTF. The variable domain in full, with the rest retrieved from reference TRBV5-1 and TRBJ1-2, is KAGVTQTPRYLIKTRGQQVTLSCSPISGHRSVSWYQQTPGQGLQFLFEYFSETQRNKGNFPGRFSGRQFSNSRSEMNVSTLELGDSALYLCASSPRTGDGYTFGSGTRLTVV.

The chain is built from TRBV3-1 (or the pseudogene TRBV3-2) and TRBJ1-6; possibly TRBD1 for D (6 bases). CDR1 LGHDT and CDR2 YNNKEL come from the germline V gene (reference sequence). The V end lost 4 bases, the J end lost 6 bases, and 13 bases lay between the germline ends. This CDR3 has 15 amino acids. This CDR3 is CASSPTGTFNSPLHF. The CDR3 DNA is TGTGCCAGCAGCCCTACCGGGACATTTAATTCACCCCTCCACTTT.

This chain connects TRBV4-1 to TRBJ1-5; 12 bases line up with TRBD1. V gave up 0 bases and J gave up 1 base; unmatched junction bases: 4. This CDR3 comprises 18 residues. From germline, CDR1 is MGHRA and CDR2 YSYEKL. This chain's CDR3 is CASSQEMGQGASNQPQHF. The CDR3, as DNA: TGCGCCAGCAGCCAAGAGATGGGACAGGGGGCCAGCAATCAGCCCCAGCATTTT.

V is TRBV5-5 and J is TRBJ1-5; D gene ambiguous. Trimming pared 4 bases from V and 4 bases from J, leaving 9 bases between. CDR1 and CDR2 from the germline V gene are SGHKS and YYEKEE (reference sequence). The CDR3 sequence is 13 residues long. Here the CDR3 DNA reads TGTGCCAGCAGCCAACAACCGAATCAGCCCCAGCATTTT. Translated: CASSQQPNQPQHF.

This sequence joins TRBV2 and TRBJ2-1; D ambiguous. CDR3 length: 14 amino acids. Germline loops: CDR1 SNHLY, CDR2 FYNNEI. V gave up 0 bases and J gave up 6 bases, with 9 bases separating them. The CDR3 here is CASSEARVGNEQFF. CDR3 in DNA: TGTGCCAGCAGTGAAGCCCGGGTCGGCAATGAGCAGTTCTTC.

The genes are TRBV15 and TRBJ2-1, with TRBD2 matching over 11 bases. Germline CDR1 and CDR2: LNHNV and YYDKDF (reference sequence). Trimming removed 3 bases from V and 4 bases from J; junction bases left unmatched: 5. The CDR3 extends over 16 amino acids. The DNA for the CDR3 is TGTGCCACCAGCAGTCCCACTAGCGGGGGTTACAATGAGCAGTTCTTC. It translates to CATSSPTSGGYNEQFF.

The chain joins TRBV12-3 or TRBV12-4 to TRBJ1-3; D is undetermined. The CDR3 is 13 residues long. Trimming removed 7 bases at V and 2 bases at J, with 9 bases between. The CDR3 coding sequence is TGTGCCAGCACCGGGTTGGCTGGAAACACCATATATTTT. Amino acid sequence: CASTGLAGNTIYF.